The 2 T cell receptor beta chains below all came from one sample that was sequenced in a study of T cell responses to AZD1222 COVID-19 vaccine. Produced via immunoSEQ multiplex PCR; TCRdb's table is partial and in-frame only. The table shows some 74,000 clones, with roughly nine tenths occurring only once. The specimen was peripheral blood, collected 28 days after the second AZD1222 dose. Receptors were obtained from an adult who received the AZD1222 COVID-19 vaccine.

Comment on this clone: At one end the junction does not follow the germline gene, possibly because of a read error. The V call is TRBV5-6, the J call TRBJ1-2; TRBD1 agrees at 7 bases. The CDR3 loop spans 13 amino acids. Looked up from germline, CDR1 is SGHDT and CDR2 is YYEEEE. The CDR3 protein is CASRLGQPGGYTF. CDR3 coding DNA: TGTGCCAGCAGATTGGGACAGCCTGGGGGCTACACCTTC.

The V and J genes are TRBV14 and TRBJ2-7; D remains unclear. Per germline, CDR1 SGHDN and CDR2 FVKESK. Deletions cut 5 bases from V and 3 bases from J, with 5 bases between. CDR3 length equals 11 residues. DNA for the CDR3: TGTGCCAGCAGCTACCACTACGAGCAGTACTTC. Amino acids: CASSYHYEQYF.